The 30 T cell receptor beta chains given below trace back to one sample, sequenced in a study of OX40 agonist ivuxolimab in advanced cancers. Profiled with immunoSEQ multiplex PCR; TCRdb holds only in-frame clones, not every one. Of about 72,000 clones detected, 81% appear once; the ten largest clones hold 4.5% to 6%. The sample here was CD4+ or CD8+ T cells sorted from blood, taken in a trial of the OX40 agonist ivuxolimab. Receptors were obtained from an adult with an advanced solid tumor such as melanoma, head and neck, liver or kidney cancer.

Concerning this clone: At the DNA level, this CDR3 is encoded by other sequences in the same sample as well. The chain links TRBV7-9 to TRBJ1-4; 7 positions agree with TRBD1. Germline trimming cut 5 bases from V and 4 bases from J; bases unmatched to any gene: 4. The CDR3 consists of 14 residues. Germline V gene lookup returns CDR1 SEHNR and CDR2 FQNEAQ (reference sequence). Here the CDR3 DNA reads TGTGCCAGCAGCCTGGACAGGTTTAATGAAAAACTGTTTTTT. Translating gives CASSLDRFNEKLFF.

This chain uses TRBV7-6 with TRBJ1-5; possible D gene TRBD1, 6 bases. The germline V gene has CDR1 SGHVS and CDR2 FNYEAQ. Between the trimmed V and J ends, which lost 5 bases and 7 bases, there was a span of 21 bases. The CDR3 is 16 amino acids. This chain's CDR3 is CASSPREIQGGQPQHF. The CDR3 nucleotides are TGTGCCAGCAGCCCACGGGAGATACAGGGAGGGCAGCCCCAGCATTTT.

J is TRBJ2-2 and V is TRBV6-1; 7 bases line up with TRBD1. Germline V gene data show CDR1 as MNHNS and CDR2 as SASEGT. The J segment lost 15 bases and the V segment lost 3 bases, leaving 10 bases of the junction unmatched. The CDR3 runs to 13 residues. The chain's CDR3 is CASSEGDRVKVFF. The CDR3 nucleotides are TGTGCCAGCAGTGAGGGAGACAGGGTAAAGGTGTTTTTT.

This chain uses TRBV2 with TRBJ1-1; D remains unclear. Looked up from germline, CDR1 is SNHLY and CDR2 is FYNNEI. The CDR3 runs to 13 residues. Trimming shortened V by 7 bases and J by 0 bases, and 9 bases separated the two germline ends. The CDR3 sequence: CASKAAMNTEAFF. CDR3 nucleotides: TGTGCCAGCAAAGCAGCAATGAACACTGAAGCTTTCTTT.

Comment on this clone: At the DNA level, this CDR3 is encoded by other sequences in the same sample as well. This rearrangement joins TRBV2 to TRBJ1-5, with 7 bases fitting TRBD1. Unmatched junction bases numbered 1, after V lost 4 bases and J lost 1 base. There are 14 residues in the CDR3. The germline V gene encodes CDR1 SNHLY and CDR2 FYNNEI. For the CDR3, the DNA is TGTGCCAGCAGTGGGACAGGAAGCAATCAGCCCCAGCATTTT. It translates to CASSGTGSNQPQHF.

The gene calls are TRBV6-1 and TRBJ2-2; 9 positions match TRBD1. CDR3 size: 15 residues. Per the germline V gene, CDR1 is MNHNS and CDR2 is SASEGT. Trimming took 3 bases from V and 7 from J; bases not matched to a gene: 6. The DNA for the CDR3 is TGTGCCAGCAGTGAGGGACAGGGATGGAGCGGGGAGCTGTTTTTT. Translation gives CASSEGQGWSGELFF.

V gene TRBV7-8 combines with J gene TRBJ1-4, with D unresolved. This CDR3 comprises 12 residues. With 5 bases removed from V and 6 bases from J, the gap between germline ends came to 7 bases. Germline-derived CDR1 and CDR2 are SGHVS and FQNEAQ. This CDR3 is CASSPSHEKLFF. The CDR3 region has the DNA TGTGCCAGCAGCCCCTCGCATGAAAAACTGTTTTTT.

The chain's CDR3 is CASSQEGRASGGETQYF. The CDR3 nucleotides are TGTGCCAGCAGCCAAGAAGGGCGGGCTAGCGGTGGGGAGACCCAGTACTTC. This rearrangement joins TRBV4-2 to TRBJ2-5; 7 bases line up with TRBD2. CDR1 and CDR2 (germline): LGHNA, YNFKEQ. Germline trimming cut 0 bases from V and 5 bases from J; bases unmatched to any gene: 12. CDR3 size: 17 residues.

CDR3 loop: CASSGGRAYEQYF. The CDR3 nucleotides read TGTGCCAGCAGCGGGGGGAGGGCCTACGAGCAGTACTTC. The chain couples TRBV7-9 to TRBJ2-7; TRBD2 matches at 7 bases. Losses at the gene ends were 5 bases for V and 2 bases for J; bases not matched to a gene: 3. This CDR3 comprises 13 residues. Germline CDR1 reads SEHNR; CDR2 reads FQNEAQ (reference sequence).

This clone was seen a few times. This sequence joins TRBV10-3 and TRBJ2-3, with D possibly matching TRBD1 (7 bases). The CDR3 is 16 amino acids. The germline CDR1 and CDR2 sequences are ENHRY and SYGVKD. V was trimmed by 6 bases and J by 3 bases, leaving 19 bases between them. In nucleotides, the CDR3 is TGTGCCATCAGCTCGGGACAGCGGGCAGGGACAGATACGCAGTATTTT. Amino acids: CAISSGQRAGTDTQYF.

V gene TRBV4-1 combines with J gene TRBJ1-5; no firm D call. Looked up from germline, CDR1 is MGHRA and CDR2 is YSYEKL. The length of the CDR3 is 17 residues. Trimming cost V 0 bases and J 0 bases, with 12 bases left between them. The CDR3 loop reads CASSQEISFISNQPQHF. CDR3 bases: TGCGCCAGCAGCCAAGAAATTTCATTCATTAGCAATCAGCCCCAGCATTTT.

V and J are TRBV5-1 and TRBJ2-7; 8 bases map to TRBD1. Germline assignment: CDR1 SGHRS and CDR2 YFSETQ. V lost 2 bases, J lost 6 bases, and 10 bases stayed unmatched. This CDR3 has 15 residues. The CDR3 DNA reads TGCGCCAGCAGCTTCGGGGACAGGCAAAGCGGCGAGCAGTACTTC. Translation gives CASSFGDRQSGEQYF.

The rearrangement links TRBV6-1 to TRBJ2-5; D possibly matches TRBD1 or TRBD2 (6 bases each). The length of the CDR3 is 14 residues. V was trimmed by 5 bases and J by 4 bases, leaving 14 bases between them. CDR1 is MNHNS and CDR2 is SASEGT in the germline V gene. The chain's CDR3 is CASSYVGGGETQYF. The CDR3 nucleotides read TGTGCCAGCAGTTATGTAGGGGGAGGAGAGACCCAGTACTTC.

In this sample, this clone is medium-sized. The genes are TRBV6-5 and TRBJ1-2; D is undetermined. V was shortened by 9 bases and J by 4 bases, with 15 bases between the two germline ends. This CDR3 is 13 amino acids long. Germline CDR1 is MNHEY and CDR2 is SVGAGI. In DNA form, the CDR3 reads TGTGCCAGTACTAAGCTTGGGAGCTATGGCTACACCTTC. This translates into CASTKLGSYGYTF.

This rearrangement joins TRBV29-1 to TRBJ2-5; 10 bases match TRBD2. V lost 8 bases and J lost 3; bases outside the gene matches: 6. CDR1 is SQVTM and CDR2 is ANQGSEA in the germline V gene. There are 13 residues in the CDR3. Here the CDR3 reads CSTKRGGKETQYF. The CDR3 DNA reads TGCAGCACAAAGCGGGGGGGAAAAGAGACCCAGTACTTC.

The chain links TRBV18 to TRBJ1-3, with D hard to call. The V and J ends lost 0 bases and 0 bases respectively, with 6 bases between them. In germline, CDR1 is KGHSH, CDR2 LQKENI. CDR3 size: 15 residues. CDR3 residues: CASSPPANSGNTIYF. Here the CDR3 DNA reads TGTGCCAGCTCACCACCAGCAAACTCTGGAAACACCATATATTTT. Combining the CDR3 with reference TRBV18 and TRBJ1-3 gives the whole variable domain NAGVMQNPRHLVRRRGQEARLRCSPMKGHSHVYWYRQLPEEGLKFMVYLQKENIIDESGMPKERFSAEFPKEGPSILRIQQVVRGDSAAYFCASSPPANSGNTIYFGEGSWLTVV.

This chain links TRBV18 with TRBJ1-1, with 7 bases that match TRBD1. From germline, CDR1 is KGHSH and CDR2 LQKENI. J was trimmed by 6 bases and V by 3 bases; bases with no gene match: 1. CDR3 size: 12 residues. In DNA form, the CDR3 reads TGTGCCAGCTCACCGAGGGGGCCTGAAGCTTTCTTT. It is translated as CASSPRGPEAFF. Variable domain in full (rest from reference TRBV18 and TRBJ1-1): NAGVMQNPRHLVRRRGQEARLRCSPMKGHSHVYWYRQLPEEGLKFMVYLQKENIIDESGMPKERFSAEFPKEGPSILRIQQVVRGDSAAYFCASSPRGPEAFFGQGTRLTVV.

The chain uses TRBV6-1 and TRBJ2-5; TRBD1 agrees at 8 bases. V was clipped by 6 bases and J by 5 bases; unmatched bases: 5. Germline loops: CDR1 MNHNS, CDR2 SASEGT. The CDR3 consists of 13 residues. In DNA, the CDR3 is TGTGCCAGCAGGGGGACAGGAGGGGAGACCCAGTACTTC. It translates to CASRGTGGETQYF.

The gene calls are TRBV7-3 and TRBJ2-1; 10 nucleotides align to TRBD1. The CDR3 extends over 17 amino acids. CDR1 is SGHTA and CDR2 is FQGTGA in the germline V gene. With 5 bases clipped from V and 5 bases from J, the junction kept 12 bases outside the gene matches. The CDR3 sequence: CASSPHGGTGADNEQFF. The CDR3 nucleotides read TGTGCCAGCAGCCCTCATGGCGGGACAGGGGCAGACAATGAGCAGTTCTTC.

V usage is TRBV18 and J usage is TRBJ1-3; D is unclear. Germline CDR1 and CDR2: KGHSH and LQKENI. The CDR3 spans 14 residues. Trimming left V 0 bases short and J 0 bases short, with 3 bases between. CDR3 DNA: TGTGCCAGCTCACCACCTGGCTCTGGAAACACCATATATTTT. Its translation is CASSPPGSGNTIYF.

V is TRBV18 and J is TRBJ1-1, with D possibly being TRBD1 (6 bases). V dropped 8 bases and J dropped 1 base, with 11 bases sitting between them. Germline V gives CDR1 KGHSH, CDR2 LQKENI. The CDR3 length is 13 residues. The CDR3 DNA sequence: TGTGCCAGCCATCTAGGGGGGAACACTGAAGCTTTCTTT. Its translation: CASHLGGNTEAFF.

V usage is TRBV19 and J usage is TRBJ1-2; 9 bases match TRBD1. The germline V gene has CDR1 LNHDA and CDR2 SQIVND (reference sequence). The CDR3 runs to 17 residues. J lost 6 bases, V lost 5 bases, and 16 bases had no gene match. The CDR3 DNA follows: TGTGCCAGTAGTGGGGGTTATCCGGGACAGGGCATTGATGGCTACACCTTC. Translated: CASSGGYPGQGIDGYTF.

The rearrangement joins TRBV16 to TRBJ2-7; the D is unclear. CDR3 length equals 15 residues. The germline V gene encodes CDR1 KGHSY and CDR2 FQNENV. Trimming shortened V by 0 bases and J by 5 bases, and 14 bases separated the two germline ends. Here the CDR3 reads CASSQSYGTGHEQYF. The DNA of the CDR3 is TGTGCCAGCAGCCAATCGTACGGAACCGGGCACGAGCAGTACTTC.

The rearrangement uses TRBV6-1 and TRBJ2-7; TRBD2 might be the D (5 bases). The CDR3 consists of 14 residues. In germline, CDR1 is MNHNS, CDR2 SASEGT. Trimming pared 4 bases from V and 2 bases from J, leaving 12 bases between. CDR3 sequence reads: CASSANSVTYEQYF. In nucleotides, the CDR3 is TGTGCCAGCAGTGCGAATAGCGTGACCTACGAGCAGTACTTC.

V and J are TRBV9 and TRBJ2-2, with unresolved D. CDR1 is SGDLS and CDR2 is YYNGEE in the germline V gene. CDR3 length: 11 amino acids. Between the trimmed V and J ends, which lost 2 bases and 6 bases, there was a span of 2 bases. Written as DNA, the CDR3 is TGTGCCAGCAGCGTCGCCGGGGAGCTGTTTTTT. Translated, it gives CASSVAGELFF. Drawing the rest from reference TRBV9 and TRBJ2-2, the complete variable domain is DSGVTQTPKHLITATGQRVTLRCSPRSGDLSVYWYQQSLDQGLQFLIQYYNGEERAKGNILERFSAQQFPDLHSELNLSSLELGDSALYFCASSVAGELFFGEGSRLTVL.

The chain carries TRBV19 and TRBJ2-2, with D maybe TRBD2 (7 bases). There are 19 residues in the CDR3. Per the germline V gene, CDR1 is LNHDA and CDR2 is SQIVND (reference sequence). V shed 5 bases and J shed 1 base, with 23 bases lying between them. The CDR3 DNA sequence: TGTGCCAGTAGTTATCAGGGGAGGGGACCTACTGAGAACACCGGGGAGCTGTTTTTT. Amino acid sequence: CASSYQGRGPTENTGELFF.

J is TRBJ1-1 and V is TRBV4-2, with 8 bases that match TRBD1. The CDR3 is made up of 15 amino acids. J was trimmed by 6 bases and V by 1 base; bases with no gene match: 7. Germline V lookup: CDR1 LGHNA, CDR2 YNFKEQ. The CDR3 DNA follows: TGTGCCAGCAGCCAAGCCCCAGGGGGCGAAGCTGAAGCTTTCTTT. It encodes CASSQAPGGEAEAFF.

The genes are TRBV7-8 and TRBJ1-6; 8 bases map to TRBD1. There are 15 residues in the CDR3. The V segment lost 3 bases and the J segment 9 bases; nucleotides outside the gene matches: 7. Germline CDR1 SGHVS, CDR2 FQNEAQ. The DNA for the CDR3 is TGTGCCAGCAGCTTGAGGGGGACAGGTAGTTCACCCCTCCACTTT. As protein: CASSLRGTGSSPLHF.

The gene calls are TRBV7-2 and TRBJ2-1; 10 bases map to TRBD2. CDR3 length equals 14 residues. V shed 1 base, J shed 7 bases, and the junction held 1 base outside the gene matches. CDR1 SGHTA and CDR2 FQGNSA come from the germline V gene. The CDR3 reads CASSLELAGNEQFF. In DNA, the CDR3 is TGTGCCAGCAGCTTAGAACTAGCGGGAAATGAGCAGTTCTTC.

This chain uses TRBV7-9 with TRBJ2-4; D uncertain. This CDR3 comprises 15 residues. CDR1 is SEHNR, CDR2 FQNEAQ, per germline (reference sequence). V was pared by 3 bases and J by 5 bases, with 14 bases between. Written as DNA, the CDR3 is TGTGCCAGCAGCTTCTCATCCTCTGGGCAAAACATTCAGTACTTC. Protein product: CASSFSSSGQNIQYF.